These 21 T cell receptor beta chains came from one sample sequenced in a study of cytomegalovirus exposure and HLA in healthy donors. The PCR made use of 60 Vbeta and 13 Jbeta primers. Profiled with immunoSEQ multiplex PCR; TCRdb holds only in-frame clones, not every one. The table lists 200,000 to 250,000 clones, more than 75% of them singletons. Sequencing input: PBMCs. The origin of the receptors is a girl aged 2-9 years in good health and CMV-seronegative.

The chain employs TRBV9 and TRBJ2-3; a possible D gene is TRBD1 (7 bases). This CDR3 is 16 amino acids long. Deletions cut 4 bases from V and 1 base from J, with 16 bases between. Per the germline V gene, CDR1 is SGDLS and CDR2 is YYNGEE. CDR3 sequence: CASSPSGGKGTDTQYF. The CDR3 coding sequence is TGTGCCAGCAGCCCCTCAGGGGGGAAAGGCACAGATACGCAGTATTTT.

The CDR3 DNA follows: TGTGCCAGCAGCCCGCTAGCGGGAGGGGGAAATGAGCAGTTCTTC. Translated: CASSPLAGGGNEQFF. This sequence joins TRBV5-4 and TRBJ2-1, with 12 bases that match TRBD2. J was trimmed by 7 bases and V by 4 bases; bases with no gene match: 6. This CDR3 comprises 15 residues. Germline loops: CDR1 SGHNT, CDR2 YYREEE (reference sequence).

The chain employs TRBV27 and TRBJ1-5; 8 bases line up with TRBD1. Germline V gene lookup returns CDR1 MNHEY and CDR2 SMNVEV (reference sequence). CDR3 length equals 16 residues. The J segment lost 4 bases and the V segment lost 2 bases, leaving 7 bases of the junction unmatched. For the CDR3, the DNA is TGTGCCAGCAGTTTACGAGGGACAGGAGGGAATCAGCCCCAGCATTTT. Its translation is CASSLRGTGGNQPQHF.

This rearrangement joins TRBV6-1 to TRBJ1-5; D not certain. This CDR3 has 15 residues. Germline-derived CDR1 and CDR2 are MNHNS and SASEGT. The V and J ends lost 8 bases and 0 bases respectively, with 14 bases between them. For the CDR3, the DNA is TGTGCCAGCGTTGAAGTATCGTATAGCAATCAGCCCCAGCATTTT. It encodes CASVEVSYSNQPQHF.

The chain joins TRBV5-6 to TRBJ1-2; no definite D call. The CDR3 covers 13 residues. V was cut by 1 base and J by 2 bases, with 6 bases left in between. CDR1 is SGHDT, CDR2 YYEEEE, per germline. This CDR3 is CASSLTENYGYTF. The CDR3, as DNA: TGTGCCAGCAGCTTGACAGAAAACTATGGCTACACCTTC.

CDR3 region: CASSLRDRGAKNIQYF. The CDR3 DNA is TGTGCCAGCAGCTTGCGGGACAGGGGCGCCAAAAACATTCAGTACTTC. The V gene is TRBV5-8, the J gene TRBJ2-4, with 10 bases aligning to TRBD1. The CDR3 extends over 16 amino acids. The germline V gene encodes CDR1 SGHTS and CDR2 YDEGEE. V dropped 1 base and J dropped 1; count of bases not matched to a gene: 2.

This clone was seen just once. The chain couples TRBV19 to TRBJ1-5, with 10 bases matching TRBD1. This CDR3 is built from 17 residues. CDR1 is LNHDA and CDR2 is SQIVND in the germline V gene (reference sequence). With 3 bases clipped from V and 4 bases from J, the junction kept 9 bases outside the gene matches. The CDR3 DNA reads as TGTGCCAGTAGTATGCCCGGGACAGGGGTTTTTAATCAGCCCCAGCATTTT. Amino acid sequence: CASSMPGTGVFNQPQHF.

This chain uses TRBV27 with TRBJ1-2; D unresolved. The CDR3 length is 16 residues. Trimming pared 2 bases from V and 6 bases from J, leaving 19 bases between. Germline CDR1 and CDR2: MNHEY and SMNVEV (reference sequence). CDR3 sequence (DNA): TGTGCCAGCAGTTTAAGAAAGCACCTTGATTTCCATGGCTACACCTTC. Translating it yields CASSLRKHLDFHGYTF.

CDR3 nucleotides: TGTGCCTGGAGGGTAGGGGCACATCGGAATTCACCCCTCCACTTT. Protein: CAWRVGAHRNSPLHF. The rearrangement links TRBV30 to TRBJ1-6; a possible D gene is TRBD1 (5 bases). Trimming cost V 3 bases and J 7 bases, with 16 bases left between them. Germline assignment: CDR1 GTSNPN and CDR2 SVGIG (reference sequence). This CDR3 has 15 residues.

The sample holds one count of this clone. The chain links TRBV9 to TRBJ2-2; 12 nucleotides match TRBD2. The CDR3 is 17 amino acids. Germline CDR1 is SGDLS and CDR2 is YYNGEE. Trimming took 3 bases from V and 7 from J; bases not matched to a gene: 10. CDR3 sequence reads: CASSAGLAGGPSGELFF. The CDR3 nucleotides read TGTGCCAGCAGCGCGGGGCTAGCGGGGGGGCCGAGCGGGGAGCTGTTTTTT.

The genes are TRBV11-2 and TRBJ2-7; TRBD2 agrees at 7 bases. V lost 1 base, J lost 0 bases, and 3 bases stayed unmatched. Germline V lookup: CDR1 SGHAT, CDR2 FQNNGV. The CDR3 has 15 residues. The CDR3: CASSLAGGSSYEQYF. The CDR3 coding sequence is TGTGCCAGCAGCTTAGCCGGGGGGAGCTCCTACGAGCAGTACTTC. The full variable domain, its missing parts supplied by reference TRBV11-2 and TRBJ2-7, is EAGVAQSPRYKIIEKRQSVAFWCNPISGHATLYWYQQILGQGPKLLIQFQNNGVVDDSQLPKDRFSAERLKGVDSTLKIQPAKLEDSAVYLCASSLAGGSSYEQYFGPGTRLTVT.

CDR3 sequence: CASSLGGTAPYEQYF. The CDR3 DNA is TGTGCCAGCAGCTTAGGAGGGACAGCCCCCTACGAGCAGTACTTC. The gene calls are TRBV11-2 and TRBJ2-7; 7 bases map to TRBD1. Germline lookup yields CDR1 SGHAT and CDR2 FQNNGV. There are 15 residues in the CDR3. V dropped 1 base and J dropped 2; count of bases not matched to a gene: 5.

The rearrangement uses TRBV2 and TRBJ2-7, with 8 bases fitting TRBD2. V shed 3 bases, J shed 3 bases, and the junction held 4 bases outside the gene matches. This CDR3 comprises 14 residues. From germline, CDR1 is SNHLY and CDR2 FYNNEI. As DNA, the CDR3 is TGTGCCAGCAGTGATCGAGCGGGGGACTACGAGCAGTACTTC. The encoded protein is CASSDRAGDYEQYF.

The chain links TRBV9 to TRBJ2-5; tentatively, D is TRBD2 (5 bases). CDR1 is SGDLS, CDR2 YYNGEE, per germline. The V and J ends lost 3 bases and 4 bases respectively, with 16 bases between them. The CDR3 is made up of 15 amino acids. CDR3 loop: CASSEASGGGETQYF. The CDR3 DNA is TGTGCCAGCAGCGAGGCCTCGGGCGGAGGAGAGACCCAGTACTTC.

V usage is TRBV5-4 and J usage is TRBJ2-1, with 7 bases lining up with TRBD2. Germline CDR1 reads SGHNT; CDR2 reads YYREEE (reference sequence). Unmatched junction bases numbered 9, after V lost 6 bases and J lost 0 bases. This CDR3 contains 16 residues. In DNA form, the CDR3 reads TGTGCCAGCACGGCGGATGGCGGGAGCTCCTACAATGAGCAGTTCTTC. Its protein product is CASTADGGSSYNEQFF. The full variable domain, its missing parts supplied by reference TRBV5-4 and TRBJ2-1, is ETGVTQSPTHLIKTRGQQVTLRCSSQSGHNTVSWYQQALGQGPQFIFQYYREEENGRGNFPPRFSGLQFPNYSSELNVNALELDDSALYLCASTADGGSSYNEQFFGPGTRLTVL.

V is TRBV7-9 and J is TRBJ1-1; possible D gene TRBD1, 6 bases. V lost 2 bases to trimming and J lost 3 bases, with 10 bases between them. There are 14 residues in the CDR3. CDR1 is SEHNR and CDR2 is FQNEAQ in the germline V gene (reference sequence). This chain's CDR3 is CASSLIEGDTEAFF. The CDR3 bases are TGTGCCAGCAGCTTAATCGAGGGGGACACTGAAGCTTTCTTT.

The chain has TRBV29-1 and TRBJ2-1; 8 nucleotides agree with TRBD2. V was pared by 5 bases and J by 2 bases, with 5 bases of the junction left unmatched. Germline V lookup: CDR1 SQVTM, CDR2 ANQGSEA. The CDR3 loop spans 14 amino acids. The CDR3 loop reads CSVIPSGPYNEQFF. The CDR3 nucleotides read TGCAGCGTTATCCCTAGCGGGCCCTACAATGAGCAGTTCTTC.

The J gene is TRBJ1-2, the V gene TRBV12-2; whether TRBD1, the table's D call, matches the DNA was not checked. TRBV12-2 is shown as a pseudogene. This CDR3 comprises 11 residues. The CDR3 region has the DNA TGTGCAAGTGCAGCTAACTATGGCTACACCTTC. This gives the protein CASAANYGYTF.

The chain is built from TRBV7-9 and TRBJ2-3; weak D call: TRBD2 (5 bases). V dropped 2 bases and J dropped 6 bases, with 9 bases sitting between them. The CDR3 length is 13 residues. Germline V CDR1 and CDR2: SEHNR, FQNEAQ (reference sequence). The CDR3 spells CASSLSGVDTQYF. The CDR3 DNA reads as TGTGCCAGCAGCTTATCCGGGGTCGATACGCAGTATTTT.

V gene TRBV16 combines with J gene TRBJ2-2; no definite D call. Trimming removed 1 base from V and 3 bases from J, with 15 bases in between. The CDR3 runs 17 residues. Germline V lookup: CDR1 KGHSY, CDR2 FQNENV. The DNA for the CDR3 is TGTGCCAGCAGCCAATTTAAGGCCAGGCGCTACACCGGGGAGCTGTTTTTT. This gives the protein CASSQFKARRYTGELFF. The full variable domain, with the rest looked up from reference TRBV16 and TRBJ2-2, is GEEVAQTPKHLVRGEGQKAKLYCAPIKGHSYVFWYQQVLKNEFKFLISFQNENVFDETGMPKERFSAKCLPNSPCSLEIQATKLEDSAVYFCASSQFKARRYTGELFFGEGSRLTVL.

The chain links TRBV6-1 to TRBJ1-1, with D perhaps TRBD1 (5 bases). With 8 bases removed from V and 0 bases from J, the gap between germline ends came to 13 bases. The CDR3 is 14 residues long. Per the germline V gene, CDR1 is MNHNS and CDR2 is SASEGT. CDR3 sequence reads: CASLTGVMNTEAFF. The CDR3 DNA reads TGTGCCAGCCTGACGGGGGTGATGAACACTGAAGCTTTCTTT.